The next 10 T cell receptor beta chains were all read from a single sample in a study of Graves' ophthalmopathy and Graves' hyperthyroidism. Amplification of TCR beta CDR3 regions used RNA transcripts. After a first-round RT-PCR with HTBI primers, a second-round multiplex PCR was run. Using its own MiXCR run on the multiplex PCR reads, TCRdb lists one record per CDR3 protein. Here the sample spans a few hundred thousand distinct CDR3 sequences, 15% being singletons. Sequencing used peripheral blood. Receptor source: a woman aged 18-29 years with stable Graves' hyperthyroidism.

The chain joins TRBV5-1 to TRBJ1-2, with no clear D. V was cut by 0 bases and J by 6 bases, with 9 bases left in between. Germline V lookup: CDR1 SGHRS, CDR2 YFSETQ. The CDR3 length is 13 residues. This chain's CDR3 is CASSLDGVNGYTF. CDR3 DNA sequence: TGCGCCAGCAGCTTGGACGGGGTGAATGGCTACACCTTC. The full variable domain, its missing parts supplied by reference TRBV5-1 and TRBJ1-2, is KAGVTQTPRYLIKTRGQQVTLSCSPISGHRSVSWYQQTPGQGLQFLFEYFSETQRNKGNFPGRFSGRQFSNSRSEMNVSTLELGDSALYLCASSLDGVNGYTFGSGTRLTVV.

This clonotype was seen many times. The chain combines TRBV6-1 with TRBJ1-2, with TRBD1 matching 12 bases. CDR1 and CDR2 from the germline V gene are MNHNS and SASEGT. V shed 7 bases, J shed 6 bases, and the junction held 9 bases outside the gene matches. This CDR3 has 15 amino acids. The CDR3 loop reads CASTLPGQGADGYTF. The CDR3 DNA is TGTGCCAGCACCTTGCCGGGACAGGGGGCGGATGGCTACACCTTC.

The chain couples TRBV11-2 to TRBJ1-1; 8 bases are a match to TRBD1. Trimming cost V 2 bases and J 1 base; bases outside gene matches: 6. Germline CDR1 reads SGHAT; CDR2 reads FQNNGV. This CDR3 has 16 amino acids. CDR3 bases: TGTGCCAGCAGCTTAAACCAGGGGGCGTCGAACACTGAAGCTTTCTTT. Translating gives CASSLNQGASNTEAFF.

This clonotype was observed at least ten times. The J gene is TRBJ1-2, the V gene TRBV28; D is undetermined. V was clipped by 7 bases and J by 8 bases, with 11 bases between them. Germline values: CDR1 MDHEN, CDR2 SYDVKM. This CDR3 is 11 amino acids long. The CDR3 DNA reads as TGTGCCAGCACTGATATTGGAGGCTACACCTTC. It specifies CASTDIGGYTF.

A few counts support this clonotype. The chain has TRBV30 and TRBJ2-5, with 11 bases fitting TRBD2. This CDR3 comprises 17 residues. Germline assignment: CDR1 GTSNPN and CDR2 SVGIG (reference sequence). The junction had 11 bases not matched to a gene; V was cut back by 0 bases and J by 5 bases. CDR3 DNA: TGTGCCTGGAGTGTGGGGCTAGCGGGGGGCAGGGTGGAGACCCAGTACTTC. Its translation is CAWSVGLAGGRVETQYF.

This chain uses TRBV19 with TRBJ1-2, with 7 positions matching TRBD1. Germline V gene data show CDR1 as LNHDA and CDR2 as SQIVND (reference sequence). V shed 3 bases and J 3 bases; nucleotides not matched to a gene: 7. CDR3 length: 15 amino acids. The CDR3 DNA reads as TGTGCCAGTAGTATGGACCGGGACAGCTACTATGGCTACACCTTC. This encodes CASSMDRDSYYGYTF.

In the case of this clonotype: A much larger clone lies one base from this, so it may be a read error. V and J are TRBV7-2 and TRBJ2-5, with 14 bases aligning to TRBD2. CDR1 is SGHTA and CDR2 is FQGNSA in the germline V gene. The CDR3 is 16 amino acids. CDR3 residues: CACSTGLAGGQETQYF. CDR3 sequence (DNA): TGTGCCTGCAGCACAGGACTAGCGGGGGGCCAAGAGACCCAGTACTTC.

This clonotype was counted at least ten times. The CDR3 DNA reads as TGTGCCAGCAGTGACCGGGGACAGTATATGTATCAGCCCCAGCATTTT. Protein product: CASSDRGQYMYQPQHF. The rearrangement uses TRBV6-1 and TRBJ1-5; TRBD1 agrees at 7 bases. The CDR3 sequence is 16 residues long. Trimming removed 3 bases from V and 5 bases from J; junction bases left unmatched: 10. Germline values: CDR1 MNHNS, CDR2 SASEGT.

This clonotype was found many times. The rearrangement joins TRBV12-3 or TRBV12-4 to TRBJ1-5, with a tentative D call TRBD1 (5 bases). CDR3 size: 16 residues. The germline V and J ends were trimmed by 2 bases and 2 bases, with 13 bases remaining between them. Written as DNA, the CDR3 is TGTGCCAGCAGTTTAATCGCCCAGGGATGCAATCAGCCCCAGCATTTT. Its translation: CASSLIAQGCNQPQHF.

Ten or more counts support this clonotype. The chain combines TRBV7-6 with TRBJ1-5; 10 nucleotides align to TRBD1. CDR3 length: 15 residues. Germline V CDR1 and CDR2: SGHVS, FNYEAQ. With V trimmed by 3 bases and J by 5 bases, 4 bases remained unmatched. The CDR3: CASSFRTGGDQPQHF. CDR3 nucleotides: TGTGCCAGCAGCTTCAGGACAGGGGGGGATCAGCCCCAGCATTTT.